The 12 T cell receptor beta chains below were found in one sample sequenced in a study of regulatory T cells in long-lasting Graves disease. Time point of the sample: persistent/refractory GD, antithyroid drugs over 5 years with positive TRAb. Extracted RNA from PBMCs served as the source of the TCR library. Relying on iRepertoire HTBI primers and Arm-PCR of CDR3 regions, the team built TCR beta libraries. TCRdb recomputed calls from the multiplex PCR reads with MiXCR, one row per CDR3 protein. The data show 310,000 or so distinct CDR3 sequences, around 20% seen once. The specimen was peripheral blood mononuclear cells (PBMCs), collected when the disease was refractory, from a patient treated with antithyroid drugs. The receptors originated from a female donor with Graves disease.

In this sample, this clonotype turned up many times. The rearrangement uses TRBV14 and TRBJ1-2; D might be TRBD1 (6 bases). This CDR3 is 15 amino acids long. CDR1 and CDR2 (germline): SGHDN, FVKESK. V was pared by 1 base and J by 8 bases, with 17 bases between. CDR3 region: CASSQVQGQSKGYTF. The CDR3, as DNA: TGTGCCAGCAGCCAAGTCCAGGGGCAATCGAAGGGCTACACCTTC. The full variable domain, its missing parts supplied by reference TRBV14 and TRBJ1-2, is EAGVTQFPSHSVIEKGQTVTLRCDPISGHDNLYWYRRVMGKEIKFLLHFVKESKQDESGMPNNRFLAERTGGTYSTLKVQPAELEDSGVYFCASSQVQGQSKGYTFGSGTRLTVV.

This clonotype has ten or more counts. The chain carries TRBV12-3 or TRBV12-4 and TRBJ1-2; maybe TRBD1 (5 bases). V lost 3 bases and J lost 7, with 18 bases in between. The CDR3 sequence is 15 residues long. The CDR3 bases are TGTGCCAGCAGTTTCGGGGCAGGGAGGGTTACTGGCTACACCTTC. It codes for CASSFGAGRVTGYTF.

As for this clonotype: One base away lies a much larger clone, so this may be a sequencing read error. The chain recombines TRBV2 with TRBJ2-2, with TRBD2 identical over 11 bases. CDR3 size: 16 residues. Germline-derived CDR1 and CDR2 are SNHLY and FYNNEI. As DNA, the CDR3 is TGTACCAGCACGGTCGGTAGCGGGAGGGACACCGGGGAGCTGTTTTTT. Its protein product is CTSTVGSGRDTGELFF.

This clonotype showed up many times. This sequence joins TRBV5-1 and TRBJ1-6; a weak D match, TRBD1 (6 bases). The CDR3 consists of 15 residues. Trimming took off 4 bases at V and 5 bases at J, with 13 bases between the two ends. Germline V CDR1 and CDR2: SGHRS, YFSETQ. CDR3 DNA sequence: TGCGCCAGCAGCACGGTACAGGGAGATAATTCACCCCTCCACTTT. Translation: CASSTVQGDNSPLHF. The full variable domain, in which reference TRBV5-1 and TRBJ1-6 provide the parts outside the CDR3, is KAGVTQTPRYLIKTRGQQVTLSCSPISGHRSVSWYQQTPGQGLQFLFEYFSETQRNKGNFPGRFSGRQFSNSRSEMNVSTLELGDSALYLCASSTVQGDNSPLHFGNGTRLTVT.

This clonotype was observed a handful of times. V and J are TRBV5-1 and TRBJ2-2; the D is unclear. Trimming took off 0 bases at V and 3 bases at J, with 6 bases between the two ends. Germline V gene sequence: CDR1 SGHRS, CDR2 YFSETQ. The CDR3 totals 14 residues. CDR3 nucleotides: TGCGCCAGCAGCTTGGTGCCAGACACCGGGGAGCTGTTTTTT. Its protein is CASSLVPDTGELFF.

The chain is built from TRBV15 and TRBJ1-2, with D uncertain. Germline lookup yields CDR1 LNHNV and CDR2 YYDKDF (reference sequence). V was clipped by 0 bases and J by 7 bases, with 15 bases between them. The CDR3 has 15 residues. The CDR3 region is CATSRDLAGGSGYTF. DNA of the CDR3: TGTGCCACCAGCAGAGACCTGGCAGGTGGTTCTGGCTACACCTTC. The variable domain in full, with the rest retrieved from reference TRBV15 and TRBJ1-2, is DAMVIQNPRYQVTQFGKPVTLSCSQTLNHNVMYWYQQKSSQAPKLLFHYYDKDFNNEADTPDNFQSRRPNTSFCFLDIRSPGLGDTAMYLCATSRDLAGGSGYTFGSGTRLTVV.

Only a few counts were recorded for this clonotype. J is TRBJ1-1 and V is TRBV20-1; 10 bases line up with TRBD1. The germline gives CDR1 DFQATT, CDR2 SNEGSKA (reference sequence). The CDR3 spans 19 residues. V lost 4 bases to trimming and J lost 0 bases; unmatched junction nucleotides: 17. Here the CDR3 DNA reads TGCAGTGCTACCGTCCCGGGACAGGGGTTGGATATCATGAACACTGAAGCTTTCTTT. Translating gives CSATVPGQGLDIMNTEAFF.

This clonotype has only a few counts. V usage is TRBV6-5 and J usage is TRBJ1-5; tentatively, D is TRBD1 (6 bases). The CDR3 runs 17 residues. Germline V lookup: CDR1 MNHEY, CDR2 SVGAGI. V lost 2 bases, J lost 1 base, and 15 bases lay in between. The CDR3 sequence: CASSYRAQGESNQPQHF. CDR3 bases: TGTGCCAGCAGTTACCGGGCACAGGGCGAGAGCAATCAGCCCCAGCATTTT.

This clonotype was seen more than once but under ten times. This sequence joins TRBV6-1 and TRBJ2-2; 10 nucleotides line up with TRBD1. Germline values: CDR1 MNHNS, CDR2 SASEGT. CDR3 length: 16 residues. V lost 1 base, J lost 6 bases, and 5 bases stayed unmatched. This chain's CDR3 is CASSEEGQGISGELFF. The CDR3 region has the DNA TGTGCCAGCAGTGAAGAGGGACAGGGGATATCCGGGGAGCTGTTTTTT.

The chain uses TRBV2 and TRBJ1-6; D perhaps matches TRBD1 (6 bases). Germline-derived CDR1 and CDR2 are SNHLY and FYNNEI. The V gene lost 3 bases and the J gene lost 3 bases, with 12 bases spanning the gap. CDR3 length equals 16 residues. The CDR3 sequence: CASSDPGRGYNSPLHF. CDR3 in DNA: TGTGCCAGCAGTGACCCTGGCAGGGGCTATAATTCACCCCTCCACTTT.

This clonotype was recorded a few times. The chain is built from TRBV5-1 and TRBJ2-7, with D unresolved. The germline CDR1 and CDR2 sequences are SGHRS and YFSETQ. Deletions cut 7 bases from V and 4 bases from J, with 21 bases between. The CDR3 is 15 amino acids. CDR3 sequence (DNA): TGCGCCAGCGCGACCGGGTCCTCCGATACTTACGAGCAGTACTTC. The encoded protein is CASATGSSDTYEQYF.

The J gene is TRBJ1-1, the V gene TRBV18; D uncertain. CDR3 length: 14 residues. Per germline, CDR1 KGHSH and CDR2 LQKENI. V lost 1 base and J lost 1, with 7 bases in between. The DNA of the CDR3 is TGTGCCAGCTCACCACTCGAGGGGAACACTGAAGCTTTCTTT. Its translation is CASSPLEGNTEAFF.